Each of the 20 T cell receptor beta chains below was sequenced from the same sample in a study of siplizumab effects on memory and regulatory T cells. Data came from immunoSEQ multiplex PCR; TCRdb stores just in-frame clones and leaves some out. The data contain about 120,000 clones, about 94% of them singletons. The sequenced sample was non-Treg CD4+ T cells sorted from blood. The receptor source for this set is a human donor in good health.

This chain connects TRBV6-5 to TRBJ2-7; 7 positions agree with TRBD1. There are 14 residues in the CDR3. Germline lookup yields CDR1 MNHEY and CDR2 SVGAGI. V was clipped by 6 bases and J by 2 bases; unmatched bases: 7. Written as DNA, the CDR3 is TGTGCCAGCAGGCCCGGACAGGTTACCTACGAGCAGTACTTC. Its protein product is CASRPGQVTYEQYF.

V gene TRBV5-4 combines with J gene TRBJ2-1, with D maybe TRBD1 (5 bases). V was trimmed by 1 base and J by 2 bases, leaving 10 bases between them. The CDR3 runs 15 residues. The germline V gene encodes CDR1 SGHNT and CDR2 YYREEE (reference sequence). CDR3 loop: CASSLRQGAYNEQFF. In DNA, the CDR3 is TGTGCCAGCAGCTTGCGGCAGGGCGCCTACAATGAGCAGTTCTTC.

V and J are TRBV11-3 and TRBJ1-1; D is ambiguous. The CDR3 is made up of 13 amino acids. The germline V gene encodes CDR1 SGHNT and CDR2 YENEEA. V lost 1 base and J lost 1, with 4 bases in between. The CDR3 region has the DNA TGTGCCAGCAGCTTAGGGGCGAACACTGAAGCTTTCTTT. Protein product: CASSLGANTEAFF.

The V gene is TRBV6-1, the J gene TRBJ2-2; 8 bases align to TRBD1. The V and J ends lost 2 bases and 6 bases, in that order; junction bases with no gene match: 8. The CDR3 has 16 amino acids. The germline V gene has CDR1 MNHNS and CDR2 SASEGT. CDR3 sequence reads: CASSESGQVWAGELFF. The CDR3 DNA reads TGTGCCAGCAGTGAATCGGGACAGGTGTGGGCCGGGGAGCTGTTTTTT.

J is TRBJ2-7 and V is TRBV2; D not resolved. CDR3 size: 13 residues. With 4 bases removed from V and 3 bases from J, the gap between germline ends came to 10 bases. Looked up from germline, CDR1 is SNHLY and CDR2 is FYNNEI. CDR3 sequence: CASSVGQNYEQYF. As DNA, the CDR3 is TGTGCCAGCAGTGTCGGGCAGAACTACGAGCAGTACTTC.

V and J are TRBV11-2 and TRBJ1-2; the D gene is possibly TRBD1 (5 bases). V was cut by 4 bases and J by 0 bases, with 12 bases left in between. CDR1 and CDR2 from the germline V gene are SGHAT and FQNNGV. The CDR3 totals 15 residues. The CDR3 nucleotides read TGTGCCAGCAGCTCCCTTCAGGGCCCTAACTATGGCTACACCTTC. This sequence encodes CASSSLQGPNYGYTF.

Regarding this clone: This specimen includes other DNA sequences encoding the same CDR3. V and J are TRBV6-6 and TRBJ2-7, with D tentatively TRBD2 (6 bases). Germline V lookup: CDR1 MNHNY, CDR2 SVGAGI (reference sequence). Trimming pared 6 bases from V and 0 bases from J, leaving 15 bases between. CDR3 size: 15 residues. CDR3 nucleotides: TGTGCCAGCAGGGGGACGGGACTTGTCTCCTACGAGCAGTACTTC. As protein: CASRGTGLVSYEQYF.

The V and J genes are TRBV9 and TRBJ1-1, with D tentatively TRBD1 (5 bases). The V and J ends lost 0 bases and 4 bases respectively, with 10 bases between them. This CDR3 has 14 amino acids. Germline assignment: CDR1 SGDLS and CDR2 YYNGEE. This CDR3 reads CASSVGQGGTEAFF. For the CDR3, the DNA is TGTGCCAGCAGCGTAGGGCAGGGAGGCACTGAAGCTTTCTTT.

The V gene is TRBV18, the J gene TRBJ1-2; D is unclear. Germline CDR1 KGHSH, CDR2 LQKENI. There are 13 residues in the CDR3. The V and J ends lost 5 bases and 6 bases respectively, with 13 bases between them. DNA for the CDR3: TGTGCCAGCTCATCCGCCTTGAGCGATGGCTACACCTTC. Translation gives CASSSALSDGYTF.

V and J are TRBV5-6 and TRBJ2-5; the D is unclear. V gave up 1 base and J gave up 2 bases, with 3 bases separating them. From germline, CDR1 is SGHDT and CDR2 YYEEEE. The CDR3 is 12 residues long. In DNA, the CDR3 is TGTGCCAGCAGCTTGTTACAAGAGACCCAGTACTTC. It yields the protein CASSLLQETQYF.

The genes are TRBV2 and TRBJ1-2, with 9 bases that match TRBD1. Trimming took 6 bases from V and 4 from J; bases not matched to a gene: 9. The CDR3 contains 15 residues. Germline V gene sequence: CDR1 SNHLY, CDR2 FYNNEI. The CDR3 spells CASSAPDRGLYGYTF. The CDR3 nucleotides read TGTGCCAGCAGCGCTCCGGACAGGGGTCTCTATGGCTACACCTTC.

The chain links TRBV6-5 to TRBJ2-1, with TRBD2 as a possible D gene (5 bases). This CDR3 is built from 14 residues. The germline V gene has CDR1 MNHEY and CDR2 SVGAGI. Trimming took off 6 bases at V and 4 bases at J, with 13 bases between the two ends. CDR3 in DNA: TGTGCCAGCAGCTTGAGGGCTGGATACAATGAGCAGTTCTTC. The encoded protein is CASSLRAGYNEQFF.

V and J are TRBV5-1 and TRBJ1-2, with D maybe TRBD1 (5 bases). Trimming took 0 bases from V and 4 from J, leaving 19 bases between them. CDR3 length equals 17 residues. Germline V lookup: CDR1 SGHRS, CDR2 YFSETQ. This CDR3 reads CASSLGGGRPAGYGYTF. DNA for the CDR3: TGCGCCAGCAGCTTGGGTGGGGGACGACCGGCCGGCTATGGCTACACCTTC.

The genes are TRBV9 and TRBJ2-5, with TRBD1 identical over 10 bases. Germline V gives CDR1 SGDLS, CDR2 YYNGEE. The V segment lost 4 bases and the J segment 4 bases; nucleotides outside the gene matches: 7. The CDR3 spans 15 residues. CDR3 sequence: CASSTDRGHVETQYF. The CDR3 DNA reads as TGTGCCAGCAGCACCGACAGGGGGCACGTAGAGACCCAGTACTTC.

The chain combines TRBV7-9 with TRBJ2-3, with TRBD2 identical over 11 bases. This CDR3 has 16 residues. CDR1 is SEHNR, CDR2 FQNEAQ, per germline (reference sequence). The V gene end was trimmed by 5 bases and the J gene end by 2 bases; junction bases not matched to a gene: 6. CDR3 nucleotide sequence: TGTGCCAGCAGCCTTGGGACTAGCGGATACACAGATACGCAGTATTTT. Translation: CASSLGTSGYTDTQYF.

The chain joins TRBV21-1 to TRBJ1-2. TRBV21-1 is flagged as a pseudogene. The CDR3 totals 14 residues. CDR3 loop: CASSKAVVRYGYTF. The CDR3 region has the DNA TGTGCCAGCAGCAAAGCCGTCGTGCGCTATGGCTACACCTTC.

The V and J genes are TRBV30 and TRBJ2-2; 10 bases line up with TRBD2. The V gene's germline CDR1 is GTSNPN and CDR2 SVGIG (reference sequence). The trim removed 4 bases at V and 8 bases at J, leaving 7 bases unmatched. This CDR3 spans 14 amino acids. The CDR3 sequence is CAWNPGLAEGELFF. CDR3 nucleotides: TGTGCCTGGAACCCTGGACTAGCGGAGGGGGAGCTGTTTTTT.

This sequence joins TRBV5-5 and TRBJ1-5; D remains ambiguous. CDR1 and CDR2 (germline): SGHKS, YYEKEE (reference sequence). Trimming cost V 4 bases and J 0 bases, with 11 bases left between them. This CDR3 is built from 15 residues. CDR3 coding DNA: TGTGCCAGCAGCCTGGTGGGGAATAGCAATCAGCCCCAGCATTTT. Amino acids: CASSLVGNSNQPQHF. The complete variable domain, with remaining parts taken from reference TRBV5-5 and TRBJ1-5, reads DAGVTQSPTHLIKTRGQQVTLRCSPISGHKSVSWYQQVLGQGPQFIFQYYEKEERGRGNFPDRFSARQFPNYSSELNVNALLLGDSALYLCASSLVGNSNQPQHFGDGTRLSIL.

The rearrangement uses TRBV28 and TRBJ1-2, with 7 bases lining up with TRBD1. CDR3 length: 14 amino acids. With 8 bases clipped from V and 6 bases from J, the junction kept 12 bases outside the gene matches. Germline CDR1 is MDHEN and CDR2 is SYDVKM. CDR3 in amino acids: CASAPPGRGNGYTF. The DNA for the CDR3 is TGTGCCAGCGCCCCCCCCGGCAGGGGGAATGGCTACACCTTC.

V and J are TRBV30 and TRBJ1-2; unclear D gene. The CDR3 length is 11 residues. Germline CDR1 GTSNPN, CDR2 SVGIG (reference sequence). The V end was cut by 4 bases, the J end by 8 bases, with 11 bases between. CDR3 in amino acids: CAWILAGGYTF. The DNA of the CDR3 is TGTGCCTGGATTTTGGCTGGGGGCTACACCTTC.